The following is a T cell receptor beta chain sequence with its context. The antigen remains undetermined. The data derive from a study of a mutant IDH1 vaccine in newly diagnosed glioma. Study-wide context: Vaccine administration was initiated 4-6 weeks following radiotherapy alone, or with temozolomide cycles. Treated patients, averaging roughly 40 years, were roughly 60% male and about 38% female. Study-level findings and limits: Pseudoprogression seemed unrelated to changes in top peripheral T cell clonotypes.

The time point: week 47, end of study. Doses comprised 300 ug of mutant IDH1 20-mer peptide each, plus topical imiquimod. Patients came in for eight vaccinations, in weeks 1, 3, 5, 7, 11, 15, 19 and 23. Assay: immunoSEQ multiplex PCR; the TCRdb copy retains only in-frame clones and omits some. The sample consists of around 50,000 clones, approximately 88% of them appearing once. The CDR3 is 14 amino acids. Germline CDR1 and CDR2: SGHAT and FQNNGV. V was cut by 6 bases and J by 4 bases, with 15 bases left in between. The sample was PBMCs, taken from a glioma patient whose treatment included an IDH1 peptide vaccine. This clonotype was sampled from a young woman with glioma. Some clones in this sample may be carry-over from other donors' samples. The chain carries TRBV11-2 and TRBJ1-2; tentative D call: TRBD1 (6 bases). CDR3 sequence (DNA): TGTGCCAGCAGGGGGGTAACAGGGATCTATGGCTACACCTTC. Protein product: CASRGVTGIYGYTF.